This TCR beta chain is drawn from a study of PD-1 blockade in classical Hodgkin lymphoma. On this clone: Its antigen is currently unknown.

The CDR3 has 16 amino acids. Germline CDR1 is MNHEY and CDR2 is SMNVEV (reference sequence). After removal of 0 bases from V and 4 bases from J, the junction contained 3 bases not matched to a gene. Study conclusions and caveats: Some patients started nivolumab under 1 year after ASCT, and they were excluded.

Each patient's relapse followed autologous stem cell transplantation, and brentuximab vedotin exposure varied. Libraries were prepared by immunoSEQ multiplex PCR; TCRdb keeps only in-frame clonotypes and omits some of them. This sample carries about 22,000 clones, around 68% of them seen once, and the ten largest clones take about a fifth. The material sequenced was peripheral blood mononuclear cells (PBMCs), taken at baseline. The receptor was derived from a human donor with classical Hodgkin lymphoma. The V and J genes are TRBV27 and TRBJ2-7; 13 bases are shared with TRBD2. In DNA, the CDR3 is TGTGCCAGCAGTTTATCGGGGACTAGCGGGATATACGAGCAGTACTTC. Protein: CASSLSGTSGIYEQYF.